This T cell receptor beta chain originates from a study of regulatory T cells in long-lasting Graves disease (dated by TCRdb to the early 2020s). Looking at the study overall: Persistent Graves' disease was defined as persistently positive TSH receptor autoantibodies together with antithyroid drug treatment for over 5 years. Persistent Graves' disease patients were compared with newly diagnosed Graves' disease patients by peripheral blood TCR sequencing and RNA sequencing. The study was conducted in China and was registered as a clinical trial. TCR sequencing covered some 13 persistent and 20 newly diagnosed Graves' disease patients, about 35 samples in total. Antithyroid drugs had been taken for approximately ten years on average by persistent Graves' disease patients in the clinical cohort.

The sample holds many counts of this clonotype. Its antigen is unknown. No much larger clonotype is one base removed from it; base qualities were not supplied. The sample's time point label, decoded: persistent/refractory GD, antithyroid drugs over 5 years with positive TRAb. RNA was extracted from PBMCs in TRIzol for both TCR sequencing and RNA sequencing. The diagnosis of Graves' disease was made according to American Thyroid Association guidelines. Patients were recruited from an endocrinology department in Xi'an, China. Each patient gave approximately 9 milliliters of peripheral blood, collected in an EDTA anticoagulant tube. Ficoll Paque Plus density gradient separation was used to isolate PBMCs, and no additional T cell sorting was done. An Agilent 2100 Bioanalyzer and agarose gel were used to check RNA quality, while a NanoDrop 2000 measured RNA concentration. At the junction V is shortened by 4 bases and J by 6 bases; bases outside the gene matches: 11. From its cysteine to its phenylalanine, the CDR3 spans 15 amino acids. Just CDR3 DNA is preserved here, 45 bases in frame from base 1. CDR1 and CDR2, per the germline V gene (reference sequence), are LNHDA and SQIVND.

The paper's findings and limits, for the study overall: Preferential use of TRBV28, TRBJ1-2 and TRBJ2-5 was observed in persistent disease, whereas TRBV20-1 and TRBJ2-1 were favored in newly diagnosed disease. Persistent Graves' disease patients showed lower TCR Shannon entropy and fewer highly expanded clones than newly diagnosed patients, suggesting clonal expansion. Only the TCR beta chain was sequenced and analyzed. More public clonotypes were shared among persistent patients (2,741) than among newly diagnosed patients (under 1,000). As a limitation, the authors acknowledged that the small sample size may reduce accuracy. Because the primary lesion, thyroid tissue, could not be accessed, the study looked at peripheral blood alone.

The library was generated by multiplex PCR. Instrument on record: Illumina HiSeq 4000. To build TCR beta libraries, CDR3 regions were amplified by Arm-PCR using iRepertoire HTBI primers. Before sequencing, the PCR products underwent gel purification. As for the original processing: Gene usage analysis of CDR3 amino acid clonotypes used the roughly 60 TRBV and around 13 TRBJ segments found across samples. Filtered high-quality paired reads were merged into contigs using COPE and FqMerger. Contigs were aligned with BLAST to IMGT TRBV, TRBD and TRBJ reference genes, and CDR3 was defined per IMGT. Any clonotype with a frequency above 0.1% was classified as a highly expanded clone. Shannon entropy served as the measure of repertoire diversity, while the Gini coefficient captured V-J evenness. Clonotypes shared by more than one individual were considered public. In TCRdb, the public reads were trimmed at Q25 with fastp and aligned with MiXCR, with productive beta chains retained. Entries that share a CDR3 protein sequence are merged under the most common genes and DNA. TCRdb's processing, not the study's, gives the V and J calls here. This sample gives 430,000 or so distinct CDR3 sequences in total; 20% to 25% of them show up just once. The ten largest clones capture over 11% of the sample.

The source was peripheral blood mononuclear cells (PBMCs), collected when the disease was refractory, from a patient treated with antithyroid drugs. The TCR originated in a female donor with Graves disease. The V and J genes are TRBV19 and TRBJ1-2, and 7 bases in between align with TRBD1. The DNA is TGTGCCAGTAGTACCCGACAGGGCCGAGTTGATGGCTACACCTTC. Translated, this is CASSTRQGRVDGYTF.